This T cell receptor (beta chain) was profiled in a study of T cells in Graves' hyperthyroidism and ophthalmopathy. There were TCR beta CDR3 regions amplified from RNA transcripts. First-round RT-PCR targeting the TCR CDR3 was performed with the HTBI primer set. MiXCR was run by TCRdb on the multiplex PCR reads, yielding one entry per CDR3 protein. The sample carries hundreds of thousands of distinct CDR3 sequences, around 15% recorded once. This clonotype was counted only a few times. With 6 bases clipped from V and 4 bases from J, the junction kept 7 bases outside the gene matches. The germline V gene encodes CDR1 MDHEN and CDR2 SYDVKM. The CDR3 totals 14 residues.

Sequencing input: blood. The chain recombines TRBV28 with TRBJ1-2; 8 bases agree with TRBD1. The clonotype originates from a woman aged 25 to 39 with Graves' hyperthyroidism. The CDR3 bases are TGTGCCAGCAGATCAGGGGGCTTGGGCTATGGCTACACCTTC. It is translated as CASRSGGLGYGYTF.